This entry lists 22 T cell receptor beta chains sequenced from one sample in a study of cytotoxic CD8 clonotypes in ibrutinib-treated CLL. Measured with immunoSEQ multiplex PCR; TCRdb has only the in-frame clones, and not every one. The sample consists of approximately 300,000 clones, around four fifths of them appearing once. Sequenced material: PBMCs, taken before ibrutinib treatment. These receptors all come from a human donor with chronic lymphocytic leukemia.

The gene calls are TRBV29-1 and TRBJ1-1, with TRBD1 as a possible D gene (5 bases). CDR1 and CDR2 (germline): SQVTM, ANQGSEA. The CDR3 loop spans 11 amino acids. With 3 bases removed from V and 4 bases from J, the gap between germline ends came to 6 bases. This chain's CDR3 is CSVEGRTEAFF. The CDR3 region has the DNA TGCAGCGTTGAGGGGCGCACTGAAGCTTTCTTT.

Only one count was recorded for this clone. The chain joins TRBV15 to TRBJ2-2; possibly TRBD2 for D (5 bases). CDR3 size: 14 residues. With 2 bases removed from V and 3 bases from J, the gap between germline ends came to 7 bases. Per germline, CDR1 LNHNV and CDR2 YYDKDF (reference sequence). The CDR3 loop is CATSRKLDTGELFF. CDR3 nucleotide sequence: TGTGCCACCAGCAGAAAACTAGACACCGGGGAGCTGTTTTTT.

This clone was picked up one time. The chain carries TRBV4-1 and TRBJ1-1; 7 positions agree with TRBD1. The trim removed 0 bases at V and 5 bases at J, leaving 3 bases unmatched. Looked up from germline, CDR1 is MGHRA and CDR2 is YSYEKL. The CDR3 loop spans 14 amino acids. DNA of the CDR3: TGCGCCAGCAGCCAAGACAGGGGGGGAACTGAAGCTTTCTTT. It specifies CASSQDRGGTEAFF.

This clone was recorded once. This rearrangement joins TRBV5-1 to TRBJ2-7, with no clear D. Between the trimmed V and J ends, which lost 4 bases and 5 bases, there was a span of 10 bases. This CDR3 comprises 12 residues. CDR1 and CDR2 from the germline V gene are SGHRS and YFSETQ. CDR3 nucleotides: TGCGCCAGCAGCCGAGACACCCACGAGCAGTACTTC. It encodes CASSRDTHEQYF.

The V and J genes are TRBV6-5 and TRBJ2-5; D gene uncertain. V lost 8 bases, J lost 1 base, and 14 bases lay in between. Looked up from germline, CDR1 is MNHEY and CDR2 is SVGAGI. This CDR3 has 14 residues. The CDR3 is CASRQRGRQETQYF. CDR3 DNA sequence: TGTGCCAGCCGCCAGCGCGGACGCCAAGAGACCCAGTACTTC.

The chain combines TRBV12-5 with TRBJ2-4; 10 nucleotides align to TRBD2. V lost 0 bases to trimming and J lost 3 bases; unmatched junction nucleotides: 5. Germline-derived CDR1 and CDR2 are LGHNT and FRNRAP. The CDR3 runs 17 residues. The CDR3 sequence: CASGLVEGLADKNIQYF. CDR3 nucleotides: TGTGCTAGTGGTTTGGTAGAAGGACTAGCGGACAAAAACATTCAGTACTTC.

The CDR3 is CASSLLPFEQYF. The CDR3 nucleotides read TGTGCCAGCAGCTTACTCCCTTTCGAGCAGTACTTC. V is TRBV7-9 and J is TRBJ2-7; D unresolved. V was cut by 2 bases and J by 6 bases, with 8 bases left in between. The CDR3 extends over 12 amino acids. Germline loops: CDR1 SEHNR, CDR2 FQNEAQ (reference sequence).

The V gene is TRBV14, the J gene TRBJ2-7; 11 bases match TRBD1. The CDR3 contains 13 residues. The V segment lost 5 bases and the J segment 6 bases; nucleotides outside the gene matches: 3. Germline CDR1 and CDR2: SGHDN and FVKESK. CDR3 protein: CASSFGTGGEQYF. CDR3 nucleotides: TGTGCCAGCAGCTTCGGGACAGGGGGCGAGCAGTACTTC.

DNA for the CDR3: TGTGCCAGTAGTCCCCCCCCACATCAGCCCCAGCATTTT. This translates into CASSPPPHQPQHF. This chain joins TRBV19 and TRBJ1-5; D gene uncertain. This CDR3 is built from 13 residues. CDR1 and CDR2 from the germline V gene are LNHDA and SQIVND (reference sequence). Trimming cost V 5 bases and J 5 bases, with 10 bases left between them.

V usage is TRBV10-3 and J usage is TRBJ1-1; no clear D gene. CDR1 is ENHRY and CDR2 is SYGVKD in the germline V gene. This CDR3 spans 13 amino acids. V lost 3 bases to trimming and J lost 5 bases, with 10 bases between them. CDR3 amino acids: CAISDISGTEAFF. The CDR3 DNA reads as TGTGCCATCAGTGATATATCGGGTACTGAAGCTTTCTTT.

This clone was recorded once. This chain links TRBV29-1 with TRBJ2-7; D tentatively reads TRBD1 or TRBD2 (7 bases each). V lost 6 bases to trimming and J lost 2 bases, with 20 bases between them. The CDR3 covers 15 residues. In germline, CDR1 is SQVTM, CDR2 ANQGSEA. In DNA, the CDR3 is TGCAGCGTCCGAGGGTCCAGGGGGACTACCTACGAGCAGTACTTC. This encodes CSVRGSRGTTYEQYF.

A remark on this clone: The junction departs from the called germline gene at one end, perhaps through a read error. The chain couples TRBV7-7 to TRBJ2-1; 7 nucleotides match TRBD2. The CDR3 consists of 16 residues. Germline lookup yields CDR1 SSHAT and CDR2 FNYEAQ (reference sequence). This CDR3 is CASSLVSGKGSGEQFF. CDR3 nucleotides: TGTGCTAGCAGCTTAGTAAGCGGGAAGGGCTCTGGTGAGCAGTTCTTC.

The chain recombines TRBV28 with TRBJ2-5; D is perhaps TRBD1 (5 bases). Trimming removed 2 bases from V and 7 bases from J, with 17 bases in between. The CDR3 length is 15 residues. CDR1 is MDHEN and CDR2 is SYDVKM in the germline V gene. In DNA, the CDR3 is TGTGCCAGCAGTTTACCCCACAGGCCGAGTCGGACCCAGTACTTC. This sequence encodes CASSLPHRPSRTQYF.

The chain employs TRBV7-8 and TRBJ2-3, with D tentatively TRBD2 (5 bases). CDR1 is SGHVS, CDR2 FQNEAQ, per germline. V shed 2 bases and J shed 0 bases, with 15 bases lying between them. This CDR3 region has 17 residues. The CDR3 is CASSLNSDWKSTDTQYF. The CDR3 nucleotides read TGTGCCAGCAGCTTAAATTCGGACTGGAAGAGCACAGATACGCAGTATTTT.

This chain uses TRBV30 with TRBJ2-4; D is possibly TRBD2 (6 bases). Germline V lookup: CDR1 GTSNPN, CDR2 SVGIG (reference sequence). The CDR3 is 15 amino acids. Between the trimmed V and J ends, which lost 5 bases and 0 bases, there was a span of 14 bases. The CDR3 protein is CAWSGGNLAKNIQYF. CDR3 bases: TGTGCCTGGTCAGGAGGGAACCTAGCCAAAAACATTCAGTACTTC.

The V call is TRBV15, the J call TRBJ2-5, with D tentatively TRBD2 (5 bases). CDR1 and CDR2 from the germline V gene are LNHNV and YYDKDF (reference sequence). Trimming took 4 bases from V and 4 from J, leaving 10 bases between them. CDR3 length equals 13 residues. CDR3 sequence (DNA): TGTGCCACCAGCATCCGGGGTCCAGAGACCCAGTACTTC. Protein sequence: CATSIRGPETQYF.

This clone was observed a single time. As DNA, the CDR3 is TGTGCCAGCAGCTCGGGACAGACAGATACGCAGTATTTT. As protein: CASSSGQTDTQYF. This chain connects TRBV7-2 to TRBJ2-3; 7 bases map to TRBD1. V trimming: 4 bases; J trimming: 3 bases; junction bases outside the gene matches: 1. The germline V gene encodes CDR1 SGHTA and CDR2 FQGNSA. This CDR3 spans 13 amino acids.

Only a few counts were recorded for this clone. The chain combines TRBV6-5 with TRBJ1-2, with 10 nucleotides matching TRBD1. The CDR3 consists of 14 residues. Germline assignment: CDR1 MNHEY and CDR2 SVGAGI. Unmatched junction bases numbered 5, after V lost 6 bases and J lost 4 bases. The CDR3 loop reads CASRPGQGTYGYTF. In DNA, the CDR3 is TGTGCCAGCAGGCCGGGACAGGGGACCTATGGCTACACCTTC.

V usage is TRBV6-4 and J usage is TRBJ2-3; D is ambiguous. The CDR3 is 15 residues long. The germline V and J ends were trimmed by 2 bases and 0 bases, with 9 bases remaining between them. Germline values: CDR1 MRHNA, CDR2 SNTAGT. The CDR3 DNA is TGTGCCAGCAGTGACAGAGGATTTAGCACAGATACGCAGTATTTT. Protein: CASSDRGFSTDTQYF.

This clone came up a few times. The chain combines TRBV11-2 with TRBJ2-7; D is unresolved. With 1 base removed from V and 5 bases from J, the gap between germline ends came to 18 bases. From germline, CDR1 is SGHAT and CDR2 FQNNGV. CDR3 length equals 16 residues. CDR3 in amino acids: CASSLVIGFTPDEQYF. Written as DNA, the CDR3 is TGTGCCAGCAGCTTAGTAATCGGATTCACCCCTGACGAGCAGTACTTC.

Here the CDR3 DNA reads TGTGCCAGCAGGCTCCAGGGCTATGGCTACACCTTC. Translated: CASRLQGYGYTF. This chain connects TRBV28 to TRBJ1-2, with a possible D match to TRBD1 (5 bases). Germline CDR1 and CDR2: MDHEN and SYDVKM. CDR3 length: 12 amino acids. Trimming removed 6 bases at V and 4 bases at J, with 9 bases between.

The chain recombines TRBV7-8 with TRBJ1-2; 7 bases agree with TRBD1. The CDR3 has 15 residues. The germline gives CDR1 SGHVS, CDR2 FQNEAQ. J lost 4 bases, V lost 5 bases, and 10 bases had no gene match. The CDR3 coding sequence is TGTGCCAGCAGCCCCCAAAGGGGGCTCGGCTATGGCTACACCTTC. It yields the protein CASSPQRGLGYGYTF.